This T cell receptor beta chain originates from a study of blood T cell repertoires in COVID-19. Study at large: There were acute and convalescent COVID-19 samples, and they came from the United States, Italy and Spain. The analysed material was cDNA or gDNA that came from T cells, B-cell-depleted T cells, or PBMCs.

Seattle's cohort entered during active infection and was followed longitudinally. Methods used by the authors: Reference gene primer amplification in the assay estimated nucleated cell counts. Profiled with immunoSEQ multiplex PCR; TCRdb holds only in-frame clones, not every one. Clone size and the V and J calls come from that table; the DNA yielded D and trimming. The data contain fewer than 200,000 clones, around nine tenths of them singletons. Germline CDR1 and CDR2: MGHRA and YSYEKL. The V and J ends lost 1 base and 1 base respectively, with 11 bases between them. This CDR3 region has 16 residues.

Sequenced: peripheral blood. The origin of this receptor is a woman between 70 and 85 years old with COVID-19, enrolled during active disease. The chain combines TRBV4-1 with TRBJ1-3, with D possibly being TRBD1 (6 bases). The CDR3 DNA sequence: TGCGCCAGCAGCCAAGTTCCCGGACAGTCTGGAAACACCATATATTTT. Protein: CASSQVPGQSGNTIYF.